One sample yielded the 4 T cell receptor beta chains listed below, sequenced in a study of T cells after yellow fever vaccination. MiXCR, run by TCRdb on the 5' RACE reads, gives a single entry per CDR3 protein. The data hold roughly 120,000 distinct CDR3 sequences, with about 7.2% observed a single time. The material sequenced was CD4+ T cells sorted from PBMCs, taken about 41 days after the first yellow fever vaccination. These receptors originate from a man aged 18 to 29 who received the YFV17D yellow fever vaccine.

This clonotype has at least ten counts. This chain links TRBV3-1 with TRBJ2-3; D ambiguous. This CDR3 comprises 13 residues. Deletions cut 2 bases from V and 5 bases from J, with 8 bases between. Germline CDR1 is LGHDT and CDR2 is YNNKEL (reference sequence). CDR3 bases: TGTGCCAGCAGCCAAAATCTAGAAGATACGCAGTATTTT. Amino acid sequence: CASSQNLEDTQYF.

This clonotype showed up many times. The chain uses TRBV20-1 and TRBJ2-2; D could derive from TRBD1 or TRBD2 (5 bases each). The CDR3 totals 14 residues. Deletions cut 1 base from V and 8 bases from J, with 14 bases between. CDR1 and CDR2 (germline): DFQATT, SNEGSKA (reference sequence). In DNA form, the CDR3 reads TGCAGTGCTAGAGCCGGGACCCTAGTTGGGGAGCTGTTTTTT. Its translation is CSARAGTLVGELFF.

The chain uses TRBV7-9 and TRBJ1-6; 11 bases are shared with TRBD1. The CDR3 spans 17 residues. Germline V lookup: CDR1 SEHNR, CDR2 FQNEAQ (reference sequence). With V trimmed by 5 bases and J by 7 bases, 10 bases remained unmatched. The DNA for the CDR3 is TGTGCCAGCAGCGTAGAAGGGACAGGGGGTTCGAATTCACCCCTCCACTTT. Its translation: CASSVEGTGGSNSPLHF.

This clonotype was counted ten times or more. The gene calls are TRBV27 and TRBJ2-1, with TRBD2 as a possible D gene (5 bases). V was clipped by 6 bases and J by 7 bases, with 13 bases between them. This CDR3 is 13 amino acids long. Per the germline V gene, CDR1 is MNHEY and CDR2 is SMNVEV (reference sequence). For the CDR3, the DNA is TGTGCCAGCAGGCGGGTCGCCGGGAATGAGCAGTTCTTC. Translating gives CASRRVAGNEQFF.